The clone carrying this T cell receptor beta chain was recorded at least ten times. The TCR beta CDR3 regions underwent amplification using RNA transcripts as the source. The TCR CDR3 first-round RT-PCR relied on the HTBI primer set. TCRdb called the multiplex PCR reads again in MiXCR, with one record for every CDR3 protein. This sample carries more than 500,000 distinct CDR3 sequences, about 16% of them seen once, and the ten largest clones take over 25%. These data are taken from a study of T cells in Graves' hyperthyroidism and ophthalmopathy. This CDR3 has 17 residues. V shed 4 bases and J 2 bases; nucleotides not matched to a gene: 9. The V gene's germline CDR1 is LGHDT and CDR2 YNNKEL (reference sequence).

Sequenced input: blood. This TCR was sampled from a woman in her twenties or thirties with Graves' ophthalmopathy. The chain carries TRBV3-1 and TRBJ2-1; 9 positions match TRBD2. The CDR3 spells CASSPVSSGDTYNEQFF. CDR3 nucleotides: TGTGCCAGCAGCCCCGTCTCTAGCGGGGATACCTACAATGAGCAGTTCTTC.